One and the same sample provided the 13 T cell receptor beta chains below, sequenced in a study of T cells in Graves' hyperthyroidism and ophthalmopathy. TCR beta CDR3 sequences were amplified from RNA transcripts. The TCR CDR3 first-round RT-PCR relied on the HTBI primer set. MiXCR, applied by TCRdb to the multiplex PCR reads, yields one record per CDR3 protein. The repertoire holds approximately 370,000 distinct CDR3 sequences, with around 14% as singletons. Sequencing was done on a sample of blood. These receptors originate from a woman in her twenties or thirties with Graves' hyperthyroidism.

This clonotype has ten or more counts. The chain's CDR3 is CASRGVDGPLSYEQYF. The CDR3 DNA follows: TGTGCCAGCAGGGGCGTGGACGGACCTCTATCTTACGAGCAGTACTTC. This chain joins TRBV6-1 and TRBJ2-7; D unclear. V lost 6 bases and J 4 bases, leaving 22 bases between the germline ends. This CDR3 has 16 residues. The germline V gene encodes CDR1 MNHNS and CDR2 SASEGT.

This clonotype showed up just a few times. This chain links TRBV29-1 with TRBJ2-2; a weak D match, TRBD2 (7 bases). Germline CDR1 reads SQVTM; CDR2 reads ANQGSEA. The germline V and J ends were trimmed by 7 bases and 5 bases, with 11 bases remaining between them. This CDR3 comprises 12 residues. The DNA of the CDR3 is TGCAGCGGGGGGGGCCGGACCGGGGAGCTGTTTTTT. Amino acids: CSGGGRTGELFF.

The genes are TRBV2 and TRBJ1-1; 8 bases match TRBD1. Per the germline V gene, CDR1 is SNHLY and CDR2 is FYNNEI. The CDR3 runs 16 residues. Trimming cost V 6 bases and J 1 base; bases outside gene matches: 10. CDR3 sequence reads: CASRELGQGQNTEAFF. DNA of the CDR3: TGTGCCAGCAGGGAACTTGGACAGGGCCAGAACACTGAAGCTTTCTTT.

The chain has TRBV20-1 and TRBJ1-5; no definite D call. The CDR3 is 16 residues long. In germline, CDR1 is DFQATT, CDR2 SNEGSKA (reference sequence). V lost 3 bases and J lost 7, with 22 bases in between. The DNA of the CDR3 is TGCAGTGCTAGGTGTGGCCAGGAGGAGAAAAGACAGCCCCAGCATTTT. This gives the protein CSARCGQEEKRQPQHF.

In this sample, this clonotype turned up many times. The rearrangement uses TRBV3-1 and TRBJ2-7; 9 nucleotides match TRBD2. The CDR3 runs to 15 residues. Unmatched junction bases numbered 4, after V lost 1 base and J lost 3 bases. Per the germline V gene, CDR1 is LGHDT and CDR2 is YNNKEL (reference sequence). The CDR3 reads CASSQAAGGGYEQYF. As DNA, the CDR3 is TGTGCCAGCAGCCAAGCAGCGGGAGGAGGCTACGAGCAGTACTTC.

The genes are TRBV18 and TRBJ1-3; no definite D call. CDR3 length: 18 residues. Trimming pared 6 bases from V and 2 bases from J, leaving 23 bases between. Germline V CDR1 and CDR2: KGHSH, LQKENI. The CDR3 loop is CASSPTRARNEPGNTIYF. DNA of the CDR3: TGTGCCAGCTCCCCCACAAGGGCACGCAACGAACCTGGAAACACCATATATTTT.

This clonotype was detected a few times. V and J are TRBV20-1 and TRBJ2-1; 14 nucleotides agree with TRBD2. This CDR3 spans 22 amino acids. Germline values: CDR1 DFQATT, CDR2 SNEGSKA (reference sequence). The V gene end was trimmed by 0 bases and the J gene end by 9 bases; junction bases not matched to a gene: 25. CDR3 coding DNA: TGCAGTGCTAGAGAAAACGAAAAAACCGGGACTAGCGGGAGCCCGAGTTACCGTGAGCAGTTCTTC. Translated, it gives CSARENEKTGTSGSPSYREQFF.

A few counts support this clonotype. This sequence joins TRBV7-9 and TRBJ2-1, with TRBD2 matching over 9 bases. The CDR3 runs 17 residues. Germline assignment: CDR1 SEHNR and CDR2 FQNEAQ (reference sequence). V shed 10 bases, J shed 5 bases, and the junction held 18 bases outside the gene matches. This CDR3 reads CATRTSGRSLPNNEQFF. CDR3 DNA sequence: TGTGCCACCAGGACGAGCGGGAGGTCGCTCCCCAACAATGAGCAGTTCTTC.

In its sample, this clonotype was seen many times. CDR3 DNA sequence: TGTGCCAGCAGACCTTGGACGAGGGAGACCCAGTACTTC. Translating gives CASRPWTRETQYF. The chain employs TRBV6-1 and TRBJ2-5; D is unresolved. This CDR3 is 13 amino acids long. Trimming stripped 6 bases from V and 5 bases from J, with 13 bases between. Germline V lookup: CDR1 MNHNS, CDR2 SASEGT.

This clonotype was found many times. This sequence joins TRBV12-3 or TRBV12-4 and TRBJ1-4; 9 nucleotides agree with TRBD1. With V trimmed by 4 bases and J by 6 bases, 6 bases remained unmatched. This CDR3 has 15 amino acids. The CDR3 here is CASSSLRDRDEKLFF. CDR3 sequence (DNA): TGTGCCAGCAGTTCGCTCCGGGACAGGGATGAAAAACTGTTTTTT.

This clonotype was counted ten times or more. The chain carries TRBV28 and TRBJ2-1, with D maybe TRBD2 (6 bases). V was cut by 10 bases and J by 0 bases, with 16 bases left in between. CDR1 is MDHEN, CDR2 SYDVKM, per germline. The CDR3 is made up of 15 amino acids. Here the CDR3 DNA reads TGTGCCATCCTTGAAGGAGGGAGCTCCTACAATGAGCAGTTCTTC. It yields the protein CAILEGGSSYNEQFF.

This clonotype was seen ten or more times. This chain uses TRBV7-2 with TRBJ2-7; 7 nucleotides agree with TRBD2. The CDR3 runs to 19 residues. The germline CDR1 and CDR2 sequences are SGHTA and FQGNSA. J gave up 1 base and V 4 bases, and 19 bases lay outside the gene matches. CDR3 amino acids: CASSWARTGGRVHSYEQYF. The CDR3 region has the DNA TGTGCCAGCAGCTGGGCCCGTACGGGAGGCCGCGTACATTCCTACGAGCAGTACTTC.

The gene calls are TRBV6-1 and TRBJ2-1; D perhaps matches TRBD2 (6 bases). Germline lookup yields CDR1 MNHNS and CDR2 SASEGT. This CDR3 contains 16 residues. The V gene lost 4 bases and the J gene lost 4 bases, with 17 bases spanning the gap. This CDR3 is CASSVVQIGGYNEQFF. CDR3 sequence (DNA): TGTGCCAGCAGTGTCGTACAGATCGGAGGGTACAATGAGCAGTTCTTC.